The rows below give T cell receptor beta chains drawn from one sample of a study of early T cells in non-severe SARS-CoV-2 infection. TCRdb reanalysed the 5' RACE reads using MiXCR and keeps one entry per CDR3 protein. The sample records 25,000 to 30,000 distinct CDR3 sequences, approximately 5.4% being singletons. Sequencing was carried out using whole blood. The receptors originated from an adult who was a healthcare worker with PCR-confirmed SARS-CoV-2 infection or an uninfected control (not recorded which). Both conserved end residues are part of each CDR3. A D gene is named only where the DNA matches it firmly. The size field is filled for only some rows; it gives once, few, many or a size class.

j_call: TRBJ2-1; v_call: TRBV12-3/TRBV12-4; d_call: .; clone_size: many; cdr3_nt: TGTGCCAGCAGTTTTGGGGAACCGCAGTTCTTC; cdr3_aa: CASSFGEPQFF
j_call: TRBJ2-1; v_call: TRBV6-2/TRBV6-3; d_call: .; clone_size: few; cdr3_nt: TGTGCCAGCAGTTACTCGAGAGTCTACAATGAGCAGTTCTTC; cdr3_aa: CASSYSRVYNEQFF
j_call: TRBJ1-1; v_call: TRBV3-1; d_call: .; clone_size: many; cdr3_nt: TGTGCCAGCAGCCGGCAGACACTCCGGAACACTGAAGCTTTCTTT; cdr3_aa: CASSRQTLRNTEAFF
j_call: TRBJ1-1; v_call: TRBV20-1; d_call: .; clone_size: many; cdr3_nt: TGCAGTGCTCCTCGAAGGCTGAACACTGAAGCTTTCTTT; cdr3_aa: CSAPRRLNTEAFF
j_call: TRBJ2-7; v_call: TRBV28; d_call: .; clone_size: many; cdr3_nt: TGTGCCAGCAGTCTGAGGACAGAGCAGTACTTC; cdr3_aa: CASSLRTEQYF
j_call: TRBJ1-4; v_call: TRBV19; d_call: .; clone_size: few; cdr3_nt: TGTGCCAGTAGCCCTGGTCAAGGGAGCACTAATGAAAAACTGTTTTTT; cdr3_aa: CASSPGQGSTNEKLFF
j_call: TRBJ2-1; v_call: TRBV7-9; d_call: .; clone_size: many; cdr3_nt: TGTGCCAGCAGCTTAGTTTGGGGGTACAATGAGCAGTTCTTC; cdr3_aa: CASSLVWGYNEQFF
j_call: TRBJ2-7; v_call: TRBV6-5; d_call: TRBD2; clone_size: many; cdr3_nt: TGTGCCAGCAGGGTAGCGGGGGGGGTTTACGAGCAGTACTTC; cdr3_aa: CASRVAGGVYEQYF
j_call: TRBJ1-5; v_call: TRBV20-1; d_call: .; clone_size: many; cdr3_nt: TGCAGTGCGAATCGGGCTGATAGCAATCAGCCCCAGCATTTT; cdr3_aa: CSANRADSNQPQHF
j_call: TRBJ1-1; v_call: TRBV20-1; d_call: .; clone_size: .; cdr3_nt: TGCAGTGCTAGGGCGATTCGCCCAGCTGAAGCTTTCTTT; cdr3_aa: CSARAIRPAEAFF
j_call: TRBJ2-7; v_call: TRBV18; d_call: .; clone_size: many; cdr3_nt: TGTGCCAGCTCGCCCCGGGTCGGGGGTGAGGAGCAGTACTTC; cdr3_aa: CASSPRVGGEEQYF
j_call: TRBJ1-1; v_call: TRBV10-2; d_call: TRBD1; clone_size: many; cdr3_nt: TGCGCCAGCAGCCGGGACAGTGAAGCTTTCTTT; cdr3_aa: CASSRDSEAFF
j_call: TRBJ1-2; v_call: TRBV10-3; d_call: TRBD1; clone_size: few; cdr3_nt: TGTGCCATCCATACAGGGGATCTATATGGCTACACCTTC; cdr3_aa: CAIHTGDLYGYTF
j_call: TRBJ2-5; v_call: TRBV4-1; d_call: .; clone_size: many; cdr3_nt: TGCGCCAGCAGCCATCCAAGGAAAGAGTCAGTTGAGACCCAGTACTTC; cdr3_aa: CASSHPRKESVETQYF
j_call: TRBJ2-2; v_call: TRBV18; d_call: TRBD1; clone_size: many; cdr3_nt: TGTGCCAGCCTAAGGACAGGCACCGGGGAGCTGTTTTTT; cdr3_aa: CASLRTGTGELFF
j_call: TRBJ1-5; v_call: TRBV18; d_call: .; clone_size: many; cdr3_nt: TGTGCCAGCTCACCGGGCGGGATAAATAGCAATCAGCCCCAGCATTTT; cdr3_aa: CASSPGGINSNQPQHF
j_call: TRBJ2-1; v_call: TRBV5-4; d_call: TRBD2; clone_size: .; cdr3_nt: TGTGCCAGCAGCTGGGGCGGGAGCGGAAATGAGCAGTTCTTC; cdr3_aa: CASSWGGSGNEQFF
j_call: TRBJ2-6; v_call: TRBV27; d_call: TRBD2; clone_size: many; cdr3_nt: TGTGCCAGCAGTCCACAAATTCTAGCGGGCGGCTCTGGGGCCAACGTCCTGACTTTC; cdr3_aa: CASSPQILAGGSGANVLTF
j_call: TRBJ2-7; v_call: TRBV20-1; d_call: .; clone_size: few; cdr3_nt: TGCAGTGCTAGATCTGGGGCGCGGGTCCACGAGCAGTACTTC; cdr3_aa: CSARSGARVHEQYF
j_call: TRBJ2-7; v_call: TRBV5-1; d_call: .; clone_size: many; cdr3_nt: TGCGCCAGCAGCGTCACTCAGGGTGGCCTACCTCTCGGCGAGCAGTACTTC; cdr3_aa: CASSVTQGGLPLGEQYF
j_call: TRBJ2-3; v_call: TRBV11-2; d_call: .; clone_size: many; cdr3_nt: TGTGCCAGCAGCCTCCAGGGGCCAGATACGCAGTATTTT; cdr3_aa: CASSLQGPDTQYF
j_call: TRBJ2-3; v_call: TRBV6-5; d_call: .; clone_size: .; cdr3_nt: TGTGCCAGCAGACAAGGGAATAGTGATACGCAGTATTTT; cdr3_aa: CASRQGNSDTQYF
j_call: TRBJ2-2; v_call: TRBV20-1; d_call: TRBD2; clone_size: many; cdr3_nt: TGCAGTGCTAGAGGGACTAGCGACACCGGGGAGCTGTTTTTT; cdr3_aa: CSARGTSDTGELFF
j_call: TRBJ1-5; v_call: TRBV7-8; d_call: TRBD1; clone_size: many; cdr3_nt: TGTGCCAGCAGCTTAGCGGGACAGGCACAGCCCCAGCATTTT; cdr3_aa: CASSLAGQAQPQHF
j_call: TRBJ2-5; v_call: TRBV7-2; d_call: .; clone_size: .; cdr3_nt: TGTGCCAGCAGCCCCGGAGTCAGAACCCAGTACTTC; cdr3_aa: CASSPGVRTQYF
j_call: TRBJ2-3; v_call: TRBV7-9; d_call: .; clone_size: few; cdr3_nt: TGTGCCAGCTGGGACGGGGAGGAAGATACGCAGTATTTT; cdr3_aa: CASWDGEEDTQYF
j_call: TRBJ1-1; v_call: TRBV18; d_call: TRBD1; clone_size: .; cdr3_nt: TGTGCCAGCTCACCCACCCGGGACAGAGTGAACACTGAAGCTTTCTTT; cdr3_aa: CASSPTRDRVNTEAFF
j_call: TRBJ2-5; v_call: TRBV4-1; d_call: .; clone_size: few; cdr3_nt: TGCGCCAGCAGCCAAGTCGGAGGGGCGCCAGAGACCCAGTACTTC; cdr3_aa: CASSQVGGAPETQYF
j_call: TRBJ2-4; v_call: TRBV5-6; d_call: TRBD1; clone_size: .; cdr3_nt: TGTGCCAGCAGCTTGGCGGTAGGGGGCGAAAACATTCAGTACTTC; cdr3_aa: CASSLAVGGENIQYF
j_call: TRBJ2-2; v_call: TRBV28; d_call: TRBD2; clone_size: few; cdr3_nt: TGTGCCAGCAGCCACCATCGACTAGCGGGGGGCGAAACCGGGGAGCTGTTTTTT; cdr3_aa: CASSHHRLAGGETGELFF
j_call: TRBJ1-1; v_call: TRBV29-1; d_call: .; clone_size: many; cdr3_nt: TGCAGCGTTGGGAGCAGGTACACTGAAGCTTTCTTT; cdr3_aa: CSVGSRYTEAFF
j_call: TRBJ2-2; v_call: TRBV29-1; d_call: .; clone_size: many; cdr3_nt: TGCAGCGTTGGCGATAGGGTAAACACCGGGGAGCTGTTTTTT; cdr3_aa: CSVGDRVNTGELFF
j_call: TRBJ2-7; v_call: TRBV7-2; d_call: .; clone_size: many; cdr3_nt: TGTGCCAGCAGCTTACTCCAGACAGTCGGCGAGCAGTACTTC; cdr3_aa: CASSLLQTVGEQYF
j_call: TRBJ1-3; v_call: TRBV7-9; d_call: .; clone_size: many; cdr3_nt: TGTGCCAGCAGCCAAAGGCTGGACAGCGCTGTATCTGGAAACACCATATATTTT; cdr3_aa: CASSQRLDSAVSGNTIYF
j_call: TRBJ2-7; v_call: TRBV4-3; d_call: .; clone_size: many; cdr3_nt: TGCGCCAGCAGCCAAGGACTAGGTGAGGGACAGCAGTACTTC; cdr3_aa: CASSQGLGEGQQYF
j_call: TRBJ2-1; v_call: TRBV2; d_call: TRBD1; clone_size: many; cdr3_nt: TGTGCCAGCAAGGGGACAGGGGGCAATGAGCAGTTCTTC; cdr3_aa: CASKGTGGNEQFF
j_call: TRBJ2-7; v_call: TRBV6-6; d_call: .; clone_size: many; cdr3_nt: TGTGCCAGCAGTGATACCGGGACTCTTGGTTACGAGCAGTACTTC; cdr3_aa: CASSDTGTLGYEQYF
j_call: TRBJ2-3; v_call: TRBV3-1; d_call: .; clone_size: many; cdr3_nt: TGTGCCAGCAGCCAAGGACGGAGCACAGATACGCAGTATTTT; cdr3_aa: CASSQGRSTDTQYF
j_call: TRBJ1-1; v_call: TRBV5-4; d_call: TRBD1; clone_size: .; cdr3_nt: TGTGCCAGCAGCGGCGTGGGGGGAAGGACAGGTCTGAACACTGAAGCTTTCTTT; cdr3_aa: CASSGVGGRTGLNTEAFF
j_call: TRBJ2-5; v_call: TRBV11-2; d_call: .; clone_size: many; cdr3_nt: TGTGCCAGCAGCTTAGGCGTCGGAATAGAGACCCAGTACTTC; cdr3_aa: CASSLGVGIETQYF
j_call: TRBJ2-1; v_call: TRBV6-6; d_call: TRBD2; clone_size: many; cdr3_nt: TGTGCCAGTTCGACTAGCGGGGGGGCTAATGAGCAGTTCTTC; cdr3_aa: CASSTSGGANEQFF
j_call: TRBJ2-1; v_call: TRBV27; d_call: .; clone_size: many; cdr3_nt: TGTGCCAGCAGTTTACCAGGCTCAATCAATGAGCAGTTCTTC; cdr3_aa: CASSLPGSINEQFF
j_call: TRBJ2-7; v_call: TRBV28; d_call: .; clone_size: many; cdr3_nt: TGTGCCAGCAGTCTCGCGTCCCTATCGGGCTCCTACGAGCAGTACTTC; cdr3_aa: CASSLASLSGSYEQYF
j_call: TRBJ1-1; v_call: TRBV5-1; d_call: .; clone_size: few; cdr3_nt: TGCGCCAGCAGCAGCATTAGGGCCGAGAACACTGAAGCTTTCTTT; cdr3_aa: CASSSIRAENTEAFF
j_call: TRBJ2-6; v_call: TRBV30; d_call: TRBD1; clone_size: many; cdr3_nt: TGTGCCTGGGGCGTACAGGGGGTTAACTCTGGGGCCAACGTCCTGACTTTC; cdr3_aa: CAWGVQGVNSGANVLTF
j_call: TRBJ2-2; v_call: TRBV5-6; d_call: .; clone_size: many; cdr3_nt: TGTGCCAGCAGCTTTGGAGGCAGGGTGATCGCCGGGGAGCTGTTTTTT; cdr3_aa: CASSFGGRVIAGELFF
j_call: TRBJ1-1; v_call: TRBV28; d_call: .; clone_size: many; cdr3_nt: TGTGCCAGCAGTACAGGGACATTAACTGAAGCTTTCTTT; cdr3_aa: CASSTGTLTEAFF
j_call: TRBJ1-2; v_call: TRBV12-3/TRBV12-4; d_call: TRBD1; clone_size: few; cdr3_nt: TGTGCCAGCAGTCCGGGACAGATTTCTGGCTATGGCTACACCTTC; cdr3_aa: CASSPGQISGYGYTF
j_call: TRBJ2-1; v_call: TRBV13; d_call: TRBD2; clone_size: few; cdr3_nt: TGTGCCAGCAGCCCGGGGACTAGCGGGAGAGCCTACAATGAGCAGTTCTTC; cdr3_aa: CASSPGTSGRAYNEQFF
j_call: TRBJ1-5; v_call: TRBV5-1; d_call: TRBD1; clone_size: .; cdr3_nt: TGCGCCAGCAGCTGGGGGACAGATAGCAATCAGCCCCAGCATTTT; cdr3_aa: CASSWGTDSNQPQHF
j_call: TRBJ2-1; v_call: TRBV5-6; d_call: TRBD2; clone_size: many; cdr3_nt: TGTGCCAGCAGCTTCCCGACTAGCGGAAGGCCTTACAATGAGCAGTTCTTC; cdr3_aa: CASSFPTSGRPYNEQFF
j_call: TRBJ2-5; v_call: TRBV10-3; d_call: .; clone_size: .; cdr3_nt: TGTGCCATCAAGGAAGCAGATCGGGAGACCCAGTACTTC; cdr3_aa: CAIKEADRETQYF
j_call: TRBJ2-7; v_call: TRBV7-6; d_call: TRBD2; clone_size: many; cdr3_nt: TGTGCCAGCAGCCCGATCGCGGGAGGGCAACTCGAGCAGTACTTC; cdr3_aa: CASSPIAGGQLEQYF
j_call: TRBJ1-1; v_call: TRBV25-1; d_call: .; clone_size: many; cdr3_nt: TGTGCCAGCAGTGGGTACCAGTACACTGAAGCTTTCTTT; cdr3_aa: CASSGYQYTEAFF